This is a list of T cell receptor beta chains from one sample in a study of CD8+ T cells in alopecia areata. Data came from immunoSEQ multiplex PCR; TCRdb stores just in-frame clones and leaves some out. The sample has 110,000 or so clones, approximately 63% seen once. Sequenced input: CD8+ T cells sorted from blood. The receptors originated from a human donor in good health. Both conserved end residues are part of each CDR3. D genes are given only for firm matches. A row's size may be missing; if present it is once, few, many or a size class.

clone_size: once; j_call: TRBJ2-3; v_call: TRBV27; d_call: .; cdr3_nt: TGTGCCAGCAGTTCCCGGGACTTTCAAGATACGCAGTATTTT; cdr3_aa: CASSSRDFQDTQYF
clone_size: .; j_call: TRBJ1-6; v_call: TRBV25-1; d_call: .; cdr3_nt: TGTGCCAGCAGTGAATCTGAGATATCACCCCTCCACTTT; cdr3_aa: CASSESEISPLHF
clone_size: many; j_call: TRBJ2-3; v_call: TRBV6-4; d_call: TRBD1; cdr3_nt: TGTGCCAGCAGTGAGGGACAGGGGGAGGATACGCAGTATTTT; cdr3_aa: CASSEGQGEDTQYF
clone_size: .; j_call: TRBJ2-3; v_call: TRBV29-1; d_call: TRBD2; cdr3_nt: TGCAGCGTTGAAGAAGGGGAGCGGGGGGCAGAAGATACGCAGTATTTT; cdr3_aa: CSVEEGERGAEDTQYF
clone_size: .; j_call: TRBJ1-4; v_call: TRBV13; d_call: TRBD1; cdr3_nt: TGTGCCAGCAGCGGGCAGGGGGCGCGATACGAAAAACTGTTTTTT; cdr3_aa: CASSGQGARYEKLFF
clone_size: few; j_call: TRBJ1-1; v_call: TRBV6-6; d_call: .; cdr3_nt: TGTGCCAGCAGTTACTCCGGGGAAAGTAGCACTGAAGCTTTCTTT; cdr3_aa: CASSYSGESSTEAFF
clone_size: .; j_call: TRBJ2-1; v_call: TRBV20-1; d_call: .; cdr3_nt: TGCAGTGGGACCAGGAACAATGAGCAGTTCTTC; cdr3_aa: CSGTRNNEQFF
clone_size: .; j_call: TRBJ2-1; v_call: TRBV15; d_call: .; cdr3_nt: TGTGCCACCAGCAGAGAGGGGGGCGCCGGCAATGAGCAGTTCTTC; cdr3_aa: CATSREGGAGNEQFF
clone_size: .; j_call: TRBJ1-6; v_call: TRBV5-6; d_call: .; cdr3_nt: TGTGCCAGCAGCTTCGGGGTCTATAATTCACCCCTCCACTTT; cdr3_aa: CASSFGVYNSPLHF
clone_size: .; j_call: TRBJ1-2; v_call: TRBV18; d_call: .; cdr3_nt: TGTGCCAGCTCCCCTACGTTTATGGGGTTTCTCGGCTACACCTTC; cdr3_aa: CASSPTFMGFLGYTF
clone_size: .; j_call: TRBJ1-5; v_call: TRBV5-6; d_call: .; cdr3_nt: TGTGCCAGCAGCGGCAGGGCGGACAATAGCAATCAGCCCCAGCATTTT; cdr3_aa: CASSGRADNSNQPQHF
clone_size: .; j_call: TRBJ2-7; v_call: TRBV28; d_call: .; cdr3_nt: TGTGCCTCAGGCGCCTACGAGCAGTACTTC; cdr3_aa: CASGAYEQYF
clone_size: few; j_call: TRBJ2-7; v_call: TRBV11-2; d_call: .; cdr3_nt: TGTGCCAGCAGCTCATCGGGGACCGAGCAGTACTTC; cdr3_aa: CASSSSGTEQYF
clone_size: .; j_call: TRBJ2-5; v_call: TRBV2; d_call: .; cdr3_nt: TGTGCCAGCAGTGGCGAGGTAGAACAAGAGACCCAGTACTTC; cdr3_aa: CASSGEVEQETQYF
clone_size: few; j_call: TRBJ2-7; v_call: TRBV2; d_call: TRBD1; cdr3_nt: TGTGCCAGCCGGGGCCCCGGGACAGGGCTGAACGAGCAGTACTTC; cdr3_aa: CASRGPGTGLNEQYF
clone_size: few; j_call: TRBJ1-1; v_call: TRBV19; d_call: .; cdr3_nt: TGTGCCAGTAGTATGAGGGGGGCACCCATGAACACTGAAGCTTTCTTT; cdr3_aa: CASSMRGAPMNTEAFF
clone_size: .; j_call: TRBJ2-3; v_call: TRBV5-6; d_call: .; cdr3_nt: TGTGCCAGCAGCCTGGGGGGTACAGATACGCAGTATTTT; cdr3_aa: CASSLGGTDTQYF
clone_size: once; j_call: TRBJ2-7; v_call: TRBV18; d_call: TRBD1; cdr3_nt: TGTGCCAGCACAACAGGGGGAAACGAGCAGTACTTC; cdr3_aa: CASTTGGNEQYF
clone_size: .; j_call: TRBJ1-3; v_call: TRBV23-1; d_call: .; cdr3_nt: TGCGCCAGCAGCCTCAGCCCAGCCGAAAACACCATATATTTT; cdr3_aa: CASSLSPAENTIYF
clone_size: .; j_call: TRBJ1-2; v_call: TRBV2; d_call: .; cdr3_nt: TGTGCCAGCAGTGATCCCGGACGGATGATCTATGGCTACACCTTC; cdr3_aa: CASSDPGRMIYGYTF
clone_size: .; j_call: TRBJ1-2; v_call: TRBV13; d_call: .; cdr3_nt: TGTGCCAGCAGCTTACGTCTGGGCGGGGGTGGCTACACCTTC; cdr3_aa: CASSLRLGGGGYTF
clone_size: .; j_call: TRBJ2-7; v_call: TRBV19; d_call: TRBD1; cdr3_nt: TGTGCCAGTAGCGCGGCGGGGACAGGGGGCCGGTACGAGCAGTACTTC; cdr3_aa: CASSAAGTGGRYEQYF
clone_size: .; j_call: TRBJ1-1; v_call: TRBV5-1; d_call: .; cdr3_nt: TGCGCCAGCAGCTTAGTAGGAGGACTGAACACTGAAGCTTTCTTT; cdr3_aa: CASSLVGGLNTEAFF
clone_size: .; j_call: TRBJ2-1; v_call: TRBV19; d_call: .; cdr3_nt: TGTGCCAGTAGTATAGATGAAGTTGGTGAGCAGTTCTTC; cdr3_aa: CASSIDEVGEQFF
clone_size: .; j_call: TRBJ2-2; v_call: TRBV30; d_call: .; cdr3_nt: TGTGCCTGGAGTGTTTTATCTAGGGCGAACACCGGGGAGCTGTTTTTT; cdr3_aa: CAWSVLSRANTGELFF
clone_size: .; j_call: TRBJ2-7; v_call: TRBV5-1; d_call: .; cdr3_nt: TGCGCCAGCAGCGCGGGCGGTCCCTACGAGCAGTACTTC; cdr3_aa: CASSAGGPYEQYF
clone_size: .; j_call: TRBJ2-3; v_call: TRBV28; d_call: TRBD2; cdr3_nt: TGTGCCAGCAGTCTGACTAGCGGCACAGATACGCAGTATTTT; cdr3_aa: CASSLTSGTDTQYF
clone_size: .; j_call: TRBJ2-5; v_call: TRBV4-3; d_call: .; cdr3_nt: TGCGCCAGCAGCCAAGATGTCGGGGGAGGTCCACAAGAGACCCAGTACTTC; cdr3_aa: CASSQDVGGGPQETQYF
clone_size: once; j_call: TRBJ2-1; v_call: TRBV29-1; d_call: TRBD2; cdr3_nt: TGCAGCGTTGAAGGGGCGGGAGGAAGCTACAATGAGCAGTTCTTC; cdr3_aa: CSVEGAGGSYNEQFF
clone_size: .; j_call: TRBJ1-6; v_call: TRBV5-6; d_call: .; cdr3_nt: TGTGCCAGCAGCTTTGGGCCCTATAATTCACCCCTCCACTTT; cdr3_aa: CASSFGPYNSPLHF
clone_size: once; j_call: TRBJ1-2; v_call: TRBV6-5; d_call: .; cdr3_nt: TGTGCCAGCAGTTACCGGGCAGGGAGGGGAGATGGCTACACCTTC; cdr3_aa: CASSYRAGRGDGYTF
clone_size: once; j_call: TRBJ2-2; v_call: TRBV6-5; d_call: TRBD1; cdr3_nt: TGTGCCAGCGGGCAGGGGGACAACACCGGGGAGCTGTTTTTT; cdr3_aa: CASGQGDNTGELFF
clone_size: .; j_call: TRBJ2-3; v_call: TRBV7-6; d_call: TRBD1; cdr3_nt: TGTGCCAGCAGCCCCAGGGACAGACCATTGCAGTATTTT; cdr3_aa: CASSPRDRPLQYF